What follows are 28 T cell receptor beta chains derived from one specimen sequenced in a study of T-cell memory formation after mild COVID-19 (dated by TCRdb to the early 2020s). Libraries were constructed by 5' RACE. Sequenced using an Illumina NovaSeq 6000. TCRdb cleaned the public reads at Q25 with fastp, built clones with MiXCR and kept in-frame beta chains. Duplicate CDR3 protein sequences are folded into a single record with the most common DNA and genes. This sample gives 140,000 or so distinct CDR3 sequences in total; approximately 21% of them show up just once. The ten biggest clones cover approximately 2.3% of the sample. Sequencing was carried out using PBMCs or a T cell subset sorted from them (not recorded which). These receptors all stem from an adult woman who had mild COVID-19 (a few samples of this study predate the infection). The sample titles of this study are shuffled in the database, so cell type and time point are left out; the donor was told from shared clones.

V and J are TRBV11-2 and TRBJ1-2; D possibly corresponds to TRBD1 (6 bases). V was trimmed by 5 bases and J by 4 bases, leaving 11 bases between them. Germline V gene lookup returns CDR1 SGHAT and CDR2 FQNNGV. The CDR3 consists of 13 residues. The CDR3 region is CASSQDRVYGYTF. CDR3 DNA sequence: TGTGCCAGCAGCCAGGACAGAGTCTATGGCTACACCTTC.

The chain is built from TRBV6-1 and TRBJ2-2; D possibly matches TRBD1 or TRBD2 (5 bases each). Germline V gene lookup returns CDR1 MNHNS and CDR2 SASEGT. Trimming cost V 1 base and J 0 bases, with 9 bases left between them. The CDR3 has 16 residues. CDR3 nucleotide sequence: TGTGCCAGCAGTGAAGGGGACGGATCGAACACCGGGGAGCTGTTTTTT. Protein sequence: CASSEGDGSNTGELFF.

The rearrangement uses TRBV10-3 and TRBJ2-7; TRBD1 agrees at 7 bases. Germline assignment: CDR1 ENHRY and CDR2 SYGVKD. The CDR3 is 13 residues long. Germline trimming cut 6 bases from V and 5 bases from J; bases unmatched to any gene: 7. CDR3 in amino acids: CAISATGSDEQYV. DNA of the CDR3: TGTGCCATCAGCGCGACAGGGTCGGACGAGCAGTACGTC.

This clonotype appeared a few times. The V gene is TRBV9, the J gene TRBJ2-3, with D possibly TRBD2 on 5 matching bases. CDR1 is SGDLS, CDR2 YYNGEE, per germline. The ends were cut back, 0 bases at V and 2 bases at J, with 7 bases in the middle. The CDR3 extends over 14 amino acids. The CDR3 DNA sequence: TGTGCCAGCAGCGTAGGAGGGTTCACAGATACGCAGTATTTT. Protein sequence: CASSVGGFTDTQYF.

The chain recombines TRBV7-8 with TRBJ2-1, with 9 bases fitting TRBD2. The CDR3 has 16 amino acids. The germline CDR1 and CDR2 sequences are SGHVS and FQNEAQ. V shed 2 bases and J 5 bases; nucleotides not matched to a gene: 7. CDR3 region: CASSLRASGTHNEQFF. For the CDR3, the DNA is TGTGCCAGCAGCTTAAGGGCTAGCGGGACCCACAATGAGCAGTTCTTC.

The rearrangement uses TRBV5-1 and TRBJ1-1, with D uncertain. Germline values: CDR1 SGHRS, CDR2 YFSETQ. Trimming took 4 bases from V and 4 from J, leaving 17 bases between them. The CDR3 consists of 15 residues. Here the CDR3 reads CASSHRRGLGTEAFF. CDR3 DNA sequence: TGCGCCAGCAGCCACCGGAGAGGGTTGGGCACTGAAGCTTTCTTT.

In this sample, this clonotype turned up a few times. This chain joins TRBV20-1 and TRBJ2-7, with unresolved D. Germline CDR1 DFQATT, CDR2 SNEGSKA (reference sequence). Trimming shortened V by 2 bases and J by 1 base, and 15 bases separated the two germline ends. This CDR3 region has 15 residues. The CDR3 sequence: CSARLKAVYSYEQYF. The CDR3 DNA is TGCAGTGCTAGACTCAAAGCAGTCTATTCCTACGAGCAGTACTTC.

Only a few counts were recorded for this clonotype. V is TRBV18 and J is TRBJ2-3, with TRBD2 as a possible D gene (5 bases). V lost 6 bases, J lost 3 bases, and 16 bases lay in between. The germline CDR1 and CDR2 sequences are KGHSH and LQKENI. The CDR3 is 15 amino acids. Written as DNA, the CDR3 is TGTGCCAGCTCCCATGGCCGGGGAGCGACAGATACGCAGTATTTT. It translates to CASSHGRGATDTQYF.

V usage is TRBV12-3 or TRBV12-4 and J usage is TRBJ2-7; D unresolved. Trimming took 2 bases from V and 6 from J, leaving 11 bases between them. This CDR3 region has 13 residues. The CDR3 region is CASSLNGPTEQYF. Here the CDR3 DNA reads TGTGCCAGCAGTTTAAATGGTCCGACCGAGCAGTACTTC.

This clonotype was observed a handful of times. The chain couples TRBV5-1 to TRBJ2-2; 8 bases line up with TRBD1. With V trimmed by 0 bases and J by 0 bases, 7 bases remained unmatched. This CDR3 spans 18 amino acids. Germline assignment: CDR1 SGHRS and CDR2 YFSETQ. CDR3 sequence reads: CASSLGLRDRTNTGELFF. The CDR3 region has the DNA TGCGCCAGCAGCTTGGGATTGAGGGACAGGACGAACACCGGGGAGCTGTTTTTT. Filled out from reference TRBV5-1 and TRBJ2-2, the complete variable domain reads KAGVTQTPRYLIKTRGQQVTLSCSPISGHRSVSWYQQTPGQGLQFLFEYFSETQRNKGNFPGRFSGRQFSNSRSEMNVSTLELGDSALYLCASSLGLRDRTNTGELFFGEGSRLTVL.

The chain joins TRBV6-1 to TRBJ1-2; 7 bases are shared with TRBD1. V shed 5 bases, J shed 2 bases, and the junction held 5 bases outside the gene matches. CDR3 length: 14 residues. Germline CDR1 reads MNHNS; CDR2 reads SASEGT. The CDR3 DNA sequence: TGTGCCAGCAGTCCCCAGACAGGGAACTATGGCTACACCTTC. It yields the protein CASSPQTGNYGYTF.

The sample holds a few counts of this clonotype. DNA of the CDR3: TGTGCCAGCAGCGTTTCCGGGACGGGGTACCGGGAGACCCAGTACTTC. Translation gives CASSVSGTGYRETQYF. The chain has TRBV9 and TRBJ2-5; D possibly matches TRBD1 or TRBD2 (5 bases each). Deletions cut 2 bases from V and 5 bases from J, with 19 bases between. Germline loops: CDR1 SGDLS, CDR2 YYNGEE. This CDR3 region has 16 residues.

This clonotype came up a few times. This chain's CDR3 is CASSFRTGLGGETQYF. The CDR3 coding sequence is TGTGCCAGCAGCTTCCGGACAGGCCTGGGAGGGGAGACCCAGTACTTC. The chain has TRBV7-9 and TRBJ2-5; D could derive from TRBD1 or TRBD2 (7 bases each). Germline lookup yields CDR1 SEHNR and CDR2 FQNEAQ (reference sequence). Trimming stripped 3 bases from V and 5 bases from J, with 19 bases between. There are 16 residues in the CDR3.

V gene TRBV10-3 combines with J gene TRBJ2-1, with 12 bases that match TRBD2. The germline gives CDR1 ENHRY, CDR2 SYGVKD. This CDR3 is built from 14 residues. The junction had 10 bases not matched to a gene; V was cut back by 11 bases and J by 8 bases. CDR3 amino acids: CASQRLAGEDEQFF. In nucleotides, the CDR3 is TGTGCCTCCCAGCGACTAGCGGGAGAGGATGAGCAGTTCTTC.

The V and J genes are TRBV6-5 and TRBJ1-5; no clear D gene. CDR1 is MNHEY and CDR2 is SVGAGI in the germline V gene. The V end was cut by 6 bases, the J end by 7 bases, with 13 bases between. The CDR3 has 13 residues. This CDR3 reads CASRALDQQPQHF. Written as DNA, the CDR3 is TGTGCCAGCAGAGCCCTAGACCAACAGCCCCAGCATTTT.

This clonotype was observed a few times. The chain uses TRBV20-1 and TRBJ2-1; 8 nucleotides match TRBD1. CDR3 length: 14 amino acids. J lost 4 bases, V lost 6 bases, and 8 bases had no gene match. CDR1 is DFQATT and CDR2 is SNEGSKA in the germline V gene (reference sequence). The CDR3 here is CSAKDRGRYNEQFF. CDR3 DNA: TGCAGTGCAAAAGACAGGGGCCGATACAATGAGCAGTTCTTC.

This chain links TRBV3-1 with TRBJ1-6, with 11 positions matching TRBD1. The length of the CDR3 is 16 residues. The V gene's germline CDR1 is LGHDT and CDR2 YNNKEL (reference sequence). V was clipped by 1 base and J by 10 bases; unmatched bases: 6. Here the CDR3 DNA reads TGTGCCAGCAGCCAAGGCTCCGGGACAGGGGGGTCACCCCTCCACTTT. This encodes CASSQGSGTGGSPLHF.

This clonotype was seen a handful of times. V gene TRBV7-2 combines with J gene TRBJ2-5, with D tentatively TRBD1 or TRBD2 (5 bases each). Germline lookup yields CDR1 SGHTA and CDR2 FQGNSA. The CDR3 is made up of 13 amino acids. With 7 bases removed from V and 5 bases from J, the gap between germline ends came to 14 bases. The CDR3 sequence: CASTYGAAETQYF. The CDR3 region has the DNA TGTGCCAGCACCTACGGGGCGGCGGAGACCCAGTACTTC. Full variable domain (remainder filled in from reference TRBV7-2 and TRBJ2-5): GAGVSQSPSNKVTEKGKDVELRCDPISGHTALYWYRQSLGQGLEFLIYFQGNSAPDKSGLPSDRFSAERTGGSVSTLTIQRTQQEDSAVYLCASTYGAAETQYFGPGTRLLVL.

The chain joins TRBV12-3 or TRBV12-4 to TRBJ1-3; no reliable D call. CDR3 size: 15 residues. V lost 1 base to trimming and J lost 0 bases, with 7 bases between them. The CDR3 DNA follows: TGTGCCAGCAGTTTAGTGGACCCCTCTGGAAACACCATATATTTT. This gives the protein CASSLVDPSGNTIYF.

This clonotype has more than one count but fewer than ten. One end of the junction does not line up with germline, which may come from a read error. The V and J genes are TRBV6-9 and TRBJ2-7, with a weak D call TRBD2 (7 bases). The germline CDR1 and CDR2 sequences are MNHGY and SVAAGI. The CDR3 spans 13 residues. The CDR3 nucleotides are TGCGGCCGCAGGGCGGGAGTAGGGGGCGAGCAGTACTTC. Translating gives CGRRAGVGGEQYF.

This CDR3 reads CASSRDETQYF. The CDR3 DNA reads as TGTGCCAGCAGCCGGGACGAGACCCAGTACTTC. This chain links TRBV3-1 with TRBJ2-5, with D perhaps given as TRBD1 or TRBD2 (5 bases each). The length of the CDR3 is 11 residues. Germline V gene sequence: CDR1 LGHDT, CDR2 YNNKEL (reference sequence). V was trimmed by 4 bases and J by 5 bases, leaving 5 bases between them.

The V gene is TRBV20-1, the J gene TRBJ2-1; D gene uncertain. Trimming removed 3 bases at V and 0 bases at J, with 12 bases between. Germline CDR1 reads DFQATT; CDR2 reads SNEGSKA (reference sequence). CDR3 length: 15 amino acids. The CDR3 reads CSASGSLSSYNEQFF. The CDR3 nucleotides are TGCAGTGCTAGTGGCAGTTTAAGCTCCTACAATGAGCAGTTCTTC.

This rearrangement joins TRBV4-3 to TRBJ1-1, with a weak D call TRBD1 (5 bases). The CDR3 runs to 14 residues. CDR1 is LGHNA, CDR2 YSLEER, per germline. The V end was cut by 0 bases, the J end by 10 bases, with 15 bases between. DNA for the CDR3: TGCGCCAGCAGCCAAGATCGGGCAGGGTTTGTAGCTTTCTTT. Protein: CASSQDRAGFVAFF.

Only a few counts were recorded for this clonotype. The rearrangement links TRBV14 to TRBJ2-5; TRBD2 matches at 9 bases. This CDR3 contains 15 residues. V was pared by 1 base and J by 4 bases, with 4 bases of the junction left unmatched. Germline CDR1 reads SGHDN; CDR2 reads FVKESK. The CDR3 DNA reads TGTGCCAGCAGCCAAGGTCTAGCGGGGACAGAGACCCAGTACTTC. Residues: CASSQGLAGTETQYF.

At least ten counts were recorded for this clonotype. The chain uses TRBV5-1 and TRBJ1-1; D is possibly TRBD1 (5 bases). The germline V gene has CDR1 SGHRS and CDR2 YFSETQ. Trimming removed 9 bases at V and 4 bases at J, with 16 bases between. The CDR3 is 13 residues long. Here the CDR3 DNA reads TGCGCCACCTCCCGGGAGCAGGGCACTGAAGCTTTCTTT. Its translation: CATSREQGTEAFF. The variable domain in full, with the rest retrieved from reference TRBV5-1 and TRBJ1-1, is KAGVTQTPRYLIKTRGQQVTLSCSPISGHRSVSWYQQTPGQGLQFLFEYFSETQRNKGNFPGRFSGRQFSNSRSEMNVSTLELGDSALYLCATSREQGTEAFFGQGTRLTVV.

This chain uses TRBV7-9 with TRBJ2-7, with TRBD1 matching over 12 bases. The length of the CDR3 is 15 residues. Losses at the gene ends were 7 bases for V and 6 bases for J; bases not matched to a gene: 10. The V gene's germline CDR1 is SEHNR and CDR2 FQNEAQ (reference sequence). The CDR3 region has the DNA TGTGCCAGCACAAGCTCGGGACAGGGGGCCGGCGAGCAGTACTTC. It translates to CASTSSGQGAGEQYF.

The rearrangement joins TRBV6-5 to TRBJ1-2, with unresolved D. Germline CDR1 is MNHEY and CDR2 is SVGAGI. CDR3 length: 10 residues. Trimming took off 10 bases at V and 6 bases at J, with 9 bases between the two ends. The CDR3 protein is CATHRDGYTF. The CDR3, as DNA: TGTGCCACGCATCGTGATGGCTACACCTTC.

Only a few counts were recorded for this clonotype. The chain carries TRBV6-5 and TRBJ2-1; a possible D gene is TRBD1 (8 bases). The CDR3 consists of 14 residues. Per the germline V gene, CDR1 is MNHEY and CDR2 is SVGAGI. V lost 5 bases and J 8 bases, leaving 16 bases between the germline ends. The CDR3 loop reads CASSPRQGRDEQFF. The CDR3 DNA reads as TGTGCCAGCAGTCCCCGACAGGGGAGGGATGAGCAGTTCTTC.